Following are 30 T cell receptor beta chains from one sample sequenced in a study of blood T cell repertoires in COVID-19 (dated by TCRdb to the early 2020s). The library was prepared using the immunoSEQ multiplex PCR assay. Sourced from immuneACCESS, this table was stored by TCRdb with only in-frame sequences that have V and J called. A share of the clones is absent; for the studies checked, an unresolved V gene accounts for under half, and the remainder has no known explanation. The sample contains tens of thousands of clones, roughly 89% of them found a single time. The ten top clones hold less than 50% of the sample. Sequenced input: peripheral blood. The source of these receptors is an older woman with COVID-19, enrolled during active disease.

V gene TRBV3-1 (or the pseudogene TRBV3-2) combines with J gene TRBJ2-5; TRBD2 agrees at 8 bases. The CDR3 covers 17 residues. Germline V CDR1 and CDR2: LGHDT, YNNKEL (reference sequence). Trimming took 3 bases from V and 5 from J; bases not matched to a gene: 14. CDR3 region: CASSQDGRGVILETQYF. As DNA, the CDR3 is TGTGCCAGCAGCCAGGACGGGAGGGGCGTGATTCTGGAGACCCAGTACTTC.

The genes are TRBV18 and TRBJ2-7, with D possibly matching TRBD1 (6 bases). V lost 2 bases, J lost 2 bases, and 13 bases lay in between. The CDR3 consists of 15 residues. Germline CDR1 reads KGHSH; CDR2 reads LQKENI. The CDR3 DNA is TGTGCCAGCTCACCATTAGGACAGTCAACCTACGAGCAGTACTTC. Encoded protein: CASSPLGQSTYEQYF.

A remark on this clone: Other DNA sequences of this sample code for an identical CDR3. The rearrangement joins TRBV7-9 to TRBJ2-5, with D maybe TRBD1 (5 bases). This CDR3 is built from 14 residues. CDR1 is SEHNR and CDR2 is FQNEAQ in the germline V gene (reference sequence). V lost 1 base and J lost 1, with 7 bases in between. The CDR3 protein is CASSLGGSQETQYF. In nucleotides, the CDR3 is TGTGCCAGCAGCTTAGGGGGCAGCCAAGAGACCCAGTACTTC.

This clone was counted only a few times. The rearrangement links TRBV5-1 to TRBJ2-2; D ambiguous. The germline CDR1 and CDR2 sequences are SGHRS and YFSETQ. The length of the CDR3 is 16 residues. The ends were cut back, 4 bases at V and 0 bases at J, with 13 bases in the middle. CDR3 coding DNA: TGCGCCAGCAGCGCCGCGCCCCTCCCGAACACCGGGGAGCTGTTTTTT. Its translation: CASSAAPLPNTGELFF.

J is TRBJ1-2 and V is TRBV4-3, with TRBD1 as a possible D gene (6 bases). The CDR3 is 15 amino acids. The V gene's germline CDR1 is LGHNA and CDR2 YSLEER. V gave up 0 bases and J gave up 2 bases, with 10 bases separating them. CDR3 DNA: TGCGCCAGCAGCCAAGAGGGGGCATCGAACTATGGCTACACCTTC. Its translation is CASSQEGASNYGYTF.

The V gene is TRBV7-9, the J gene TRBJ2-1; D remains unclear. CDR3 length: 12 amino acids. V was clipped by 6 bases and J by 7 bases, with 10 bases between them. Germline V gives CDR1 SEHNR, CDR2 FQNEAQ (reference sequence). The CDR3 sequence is CASSPGRNEQFF. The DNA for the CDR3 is TGTGCCAGCAGTCCAGGTCGGAATGAGCAGTTCTTC.

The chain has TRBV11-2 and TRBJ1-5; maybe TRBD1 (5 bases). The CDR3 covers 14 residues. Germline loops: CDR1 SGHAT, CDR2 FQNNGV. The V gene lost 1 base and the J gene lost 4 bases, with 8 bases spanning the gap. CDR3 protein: CASSLGTPNQPQHF. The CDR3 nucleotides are TGTGCCAGCAGCTTAGGGACACCGAATCAGCCCCAGCATTTT.

DNA for the CDR3: TGTGCCAGCAGTTGGTCAGACAGATTAGCCAAAAACATTCAGTACTTC. Protein sequence: CASSWSDRLAKNIQYF. The chain carries TRBV6-5 and TRBJ2-4; D possibly corresponds to TRBD1 (5 bases). Germline V lookup: CDR1 MNHEY, CDR2 SVGAGI. This CDR3 comprises 16 residues. V lost 4 bases and J 0 bases, leaving 13 bases between the germline ends.

CDR3: CASSGGPVSEKLFF. For the CDR3, the DNA is TGTGCCTCCTCGGGGGGCCCCGTCTCAGAAAAACTGTTTTTT. The chain uses TRBV30 and TRBJ1-4; D perhaps matches TRBD1 (6 bases). CDR1 and CDR2 (germline): GTSNPN, SVGIG (reference sequence). The V end was cut by 7 bases, the J end by 8 bases, with 20 bases between. The CDR3 extends over 14 amino acids.

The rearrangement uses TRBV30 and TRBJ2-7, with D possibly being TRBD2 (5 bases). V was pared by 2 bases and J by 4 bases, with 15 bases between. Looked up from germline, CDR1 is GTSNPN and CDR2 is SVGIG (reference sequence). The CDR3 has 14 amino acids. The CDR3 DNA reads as TGTGCCTGGAGTCCTCCGAGGGTCTGGTACGAGCAGTACTTC. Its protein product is CAWSPPRVWYEQYF.

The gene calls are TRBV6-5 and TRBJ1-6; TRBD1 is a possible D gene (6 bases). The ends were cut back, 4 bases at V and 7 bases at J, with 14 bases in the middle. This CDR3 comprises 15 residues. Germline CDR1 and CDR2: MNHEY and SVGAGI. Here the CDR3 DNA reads TGTGCCAGCAGTTCCCGGGACATCTCGAATTCACCCCTCCACTTT. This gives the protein CASSSRDISNSPLHF.

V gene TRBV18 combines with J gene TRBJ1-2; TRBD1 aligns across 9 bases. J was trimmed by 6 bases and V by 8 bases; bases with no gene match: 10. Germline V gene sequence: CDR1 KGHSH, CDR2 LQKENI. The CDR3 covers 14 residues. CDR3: CASTSRTGENGYTF. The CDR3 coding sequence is TGTGCCAGCACATCTAGGACAGGGGAGAATGGCTACACCTTC.

The CDR3, as DNA: TGTGCCATCTCCTCCAGCACAGGGAGTCTTGGCTACACCTTC. This sequence encodes CAISSSTGSLGYTF. The chain links TRBV10-3 to TRBJ1-2, with D possibly matching TRBD1 (6 bases). V lost 8 bases and J lost 7, with 20 bases in between. From germline, CDR1 is ENHRY and CDR2 SYGVKD. The CDR3 extends over 14 amino acids.

The CDR3 DNA follows: TGTGCCAGCAGCTTGGTGGGACTAGCGGGAGCAGATACGCAGTATTTT. Translating gives CASSLVGLAGADTQYF. The V gene is TRBV7-9, the J gene TRBJ2-3; 14 nucleotides match TRBD2. The CDR3 consists of 16 residues. Losses at the gene ends were 3 bases for V and 4 bases for J; bases not matched to a gene: 3. Germline V gives CDR1 SEHNR, CDR2 FQNEAQ (reference sequence).

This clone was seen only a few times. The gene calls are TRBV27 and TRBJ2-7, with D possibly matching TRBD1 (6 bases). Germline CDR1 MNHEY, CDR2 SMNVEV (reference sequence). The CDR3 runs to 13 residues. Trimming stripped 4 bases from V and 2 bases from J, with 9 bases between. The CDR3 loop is CASSYRETYEQYF. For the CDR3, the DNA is TGTGCCAGCAGTTACAGGGAAACCTACGAGCAGTACTTC.

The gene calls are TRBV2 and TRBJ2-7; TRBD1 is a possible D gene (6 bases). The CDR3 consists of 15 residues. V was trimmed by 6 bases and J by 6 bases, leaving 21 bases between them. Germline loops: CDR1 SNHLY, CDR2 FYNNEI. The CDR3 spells CASSRDILGPPEQYF. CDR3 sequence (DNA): TGTGCCAGCAGCAGGGACATCCTAGGGCCCCCCGAGCAGTACTTC.

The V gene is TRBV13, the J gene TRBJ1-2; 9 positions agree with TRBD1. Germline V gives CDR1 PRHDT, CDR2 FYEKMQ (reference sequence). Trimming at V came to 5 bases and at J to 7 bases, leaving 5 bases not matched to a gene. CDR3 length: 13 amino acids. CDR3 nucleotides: TGTGCCAGCAGCCTACAGGGGGCAGTTGGCTACACCTTC. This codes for CASSLQGAVGYTF.

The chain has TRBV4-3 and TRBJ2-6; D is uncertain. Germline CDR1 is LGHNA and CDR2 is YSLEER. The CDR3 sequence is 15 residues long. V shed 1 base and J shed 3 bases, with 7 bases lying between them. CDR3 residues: CASSQGEVGANVLTF. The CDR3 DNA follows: TGCGCCAGCAGCCAAGGCGAGGTTGGGGCCAACGTCCTGACTTTC.

The CDR3 bases are TGCAGCGGTGGGGAGGAAAACACCGGGGAGCTGTTTTTT. It translates to CSGGEENTGELFF. The V gene is TRBV29-1, the J gene TRBJ2-2; tentatively, D is TRBD2 (6 bases). The CDR3 is made up of 13 amino acids. Germline CDR1 and CDR2: SQVTM and ANQGSEA. Trimming stripped 7 bases from V and 2 bases from J, with 11 bases between.

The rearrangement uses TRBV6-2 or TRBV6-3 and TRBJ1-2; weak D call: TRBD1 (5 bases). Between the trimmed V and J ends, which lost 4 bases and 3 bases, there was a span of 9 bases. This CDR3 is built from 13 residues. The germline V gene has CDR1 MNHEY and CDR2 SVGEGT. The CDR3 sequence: CASSSAGDYGYTF. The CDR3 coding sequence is TGTGCCAGCAGTTCTGCGGGGGACTATGGCTACACCTTC.

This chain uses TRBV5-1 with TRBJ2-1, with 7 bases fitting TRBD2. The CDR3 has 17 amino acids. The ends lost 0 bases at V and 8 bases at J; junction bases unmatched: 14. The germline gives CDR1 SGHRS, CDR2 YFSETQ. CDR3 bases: TGCGCCAGCAGCTTGGTCATCGGGGGAGGGCCAGTATATGAGCAGTTCTTC. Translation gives CASSLVIGGGPVYEQFF.

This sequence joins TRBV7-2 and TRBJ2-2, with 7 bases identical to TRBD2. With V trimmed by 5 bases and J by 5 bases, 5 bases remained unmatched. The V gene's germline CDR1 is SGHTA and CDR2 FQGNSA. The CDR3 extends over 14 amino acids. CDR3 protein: CASSASGITGELFF. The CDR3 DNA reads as TGTGCCAGCAGCGCGAGCGGGATTACCGGGGAGCTGTTTTTT. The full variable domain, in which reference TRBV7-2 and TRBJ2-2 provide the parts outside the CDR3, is GAGVSQSPSNKVTEKGKDVELRCDPISGHTALYWYRQSLGQGLEFLIYFQGNSAPDKSGLPSDRFSAERTGGSVSTLTIQRTQQEDSAVYLCASSASGITGELFFGEGSRLTVL.

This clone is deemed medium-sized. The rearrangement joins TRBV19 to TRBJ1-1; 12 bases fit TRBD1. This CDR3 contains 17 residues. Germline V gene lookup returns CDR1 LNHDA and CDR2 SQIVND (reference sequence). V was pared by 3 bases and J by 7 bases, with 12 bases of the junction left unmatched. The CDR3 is CASSIGLGQGAKNEAFF. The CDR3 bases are TGTGCCAGTAGTATCGGCTTGGGACAGGGGGCAAAGAATGAAGCTTTCTTT.

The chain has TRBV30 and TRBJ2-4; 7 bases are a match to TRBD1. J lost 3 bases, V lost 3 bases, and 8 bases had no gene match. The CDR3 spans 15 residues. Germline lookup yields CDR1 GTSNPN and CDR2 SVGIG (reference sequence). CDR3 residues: CAWSQAGQDKNIQYF. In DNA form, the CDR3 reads TGTGCCTGGAGCCAAGCCGGACAGGACAAAAACATTCAGTACTTC.

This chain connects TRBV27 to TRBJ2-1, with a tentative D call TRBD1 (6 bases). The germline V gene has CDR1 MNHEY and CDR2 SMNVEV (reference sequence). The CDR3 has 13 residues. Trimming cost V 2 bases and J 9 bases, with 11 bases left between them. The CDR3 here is CASSLTGNGEQFF. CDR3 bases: TGTGCCAGCAGTTTAACAGGGAACGGTGAGCAGTTCTTC.

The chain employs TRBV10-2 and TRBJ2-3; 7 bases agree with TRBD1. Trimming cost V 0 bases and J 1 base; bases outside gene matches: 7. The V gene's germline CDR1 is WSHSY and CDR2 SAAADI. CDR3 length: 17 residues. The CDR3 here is CASSESSRGLGTDTQYF. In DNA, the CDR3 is TGCGCCAGCAGTGAGTCGTCAAGGGGGCTTGGCACAGATACGCAGTATTTT.

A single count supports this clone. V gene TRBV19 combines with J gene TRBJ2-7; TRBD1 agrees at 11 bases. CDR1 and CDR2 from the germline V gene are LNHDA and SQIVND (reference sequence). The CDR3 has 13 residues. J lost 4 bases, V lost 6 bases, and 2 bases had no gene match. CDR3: CASSRDRGYEQYF. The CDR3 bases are TGTGCCAGTAGCAGGGACAGGGGGTACGAGCAGTACTTC.

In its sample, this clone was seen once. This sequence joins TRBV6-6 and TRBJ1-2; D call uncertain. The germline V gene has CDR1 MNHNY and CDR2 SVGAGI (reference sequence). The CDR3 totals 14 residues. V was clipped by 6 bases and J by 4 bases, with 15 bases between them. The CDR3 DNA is TGTGCCAGCAGACCCGGGAGCACCGGCTATGGCTACACCTTC. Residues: CASRPGSTGYGYTF.

For the CDR3, the DNA is TGTGCCAGCAGTCAAAGAGGGGGTAACTATGGCTACACCTTC. Residues: CASSQRGGNYGYTF. This chain links TRBV6-2 or TRBV6-3 with TRBJ1-2, with a weak D call TRBD1 (6 bases). Germline V lookup: CDR1 MNHEY, CDR2 SVGEGT. The CDR3 spans 14 residues. Trimming cost V 5 bases and J 1 base, with 11 bases left between them.

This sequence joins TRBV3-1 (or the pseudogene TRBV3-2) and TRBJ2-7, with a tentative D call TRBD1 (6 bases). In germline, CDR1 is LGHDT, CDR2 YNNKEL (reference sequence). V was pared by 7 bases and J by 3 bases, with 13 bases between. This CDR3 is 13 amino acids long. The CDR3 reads CASIPDRNYEQYF. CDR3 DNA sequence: TGTGCCAGCATCCCGGACAGAAACTACGAGCAGTACTTC.